These T cell receptor beta chains were read from a single sample in a study of T-cell reconstitution after alpha-beta-depleted transplantation in children. MiXCR, run by TCRdb on the PCR reads, gives a single entry per CDR3 protein. The sample lists a few hundred thousand distinct CDR3 sequences, roughly 25% occurring once. The specimen comprised PBMCs, sampled before TCRalphabeta/CD19-depleted stem cell transplant. The receptors originated from a girl aged 2-10 years with Fanconi anemia, due to receive a stem cell transplant. The CDR3 runs from the conserved cysteine through the conserved F or W. The order of the fields is V gene, J gene, D gene, clone size, CDR3 DNA, CDR3 protein. The D gene is left open where the match is weak. Rows give clone size only sometimes, using once, few, many, or a class for an expanded clone.

v_call: TRBV20-1
j_call: TRBJ2-7
d_call: .
clone_size: .
cdr3_nt: TGCAGTGCTAGAACTCAGGGGTACGAGCAGTACTTC
cdr3_aa: CSARTQGYEQYF

v_call: TRBV12-3/TRBV12-4
j_call: TRBJ2-1
d_call: .
clone_size: many
cdr3_nt: TGTGCCAGCAGCCCAGTTCTCGATGAGCAGTTCTTC
cdr3_aa: CASSPVLDEQFF

v_call: TRBV7-3
j_call: TRBJ2-3
d_call: TRBD2
clone_size: many
cdr3_nt: TGTGCCAGCAGCTTAACAACTAGCGGGGATGGGGATACGCAGTATTTT
cdr3_aa: CASSLTTSGDGDTQYF

v_call: TRBV20-1
j_call: TRBJ1-3
d_call: .
clone_size: few
cdr3_nt: TGCAGTGCTAGAGAATCTGGAAACACCATATATTTT
cdr3_aa: CSARESGNTIYF

v_call: TRBV10-3
j_call: TRBJ2-7
d_call: .
clone_size: many
cdr3_nt: TGTGCCATCAGTGAGTCGGGCAGGGAATACGAGCAGTACTTC
cdr3_aa: CAISESGREYEQYF

v_call: TRBV28
j_call: TRBJ2-3
d_call: .
clone_size: few
cdr3_nt: TGTGCCAGCAGTTTCTCGGGGATAGATACGCAGTATTTT
cdr3_aa: CASSFSGIDTQYF

v_call: TRBV20-1
j_call: TRBJ2-3
d_call: .
clone_size: .
cdr3_nt: TGCAGTGCTACTGGGGGGGGGCATACCTTGACGGATACGCAGTATTTT
cdr3_aa: CSATGGGHTLTDTQYF

v_call: TRBV29-1
j_call: TRBJ2-4
d_call: .
clone_size: .
cdr3_nt: TGCAGCGTTGGGGACATTCAGTACTTC
cdr3_aa: CSVGDIQYF

v_call: TRBV29-1
j_call: TRBJ2-1
d_call: TRBD2
clone_size: many
cdr3_nt: TGCAGCGTTAAGCGGGGGGGCGTCTCCTACAATGAGCAGTTCTTC
cdr3_aa: CSVKRGGVSYNEQFF

v_call: TRBV29-1
j_call: TRBJ2-1
d_call: .
clone_size: .
cdr3_nt: TGCAGCGTTGAGGGGGCGCCGTGGGGGGTCAATGAGCAGTTCTTC
cdr3_aa: CSVEGAPWGVNEQFF

v_call: TRBV7-2
j_call: TRBJ1-6
d_call: .
clone_size: .
cdr3_nt: TGTGCCAGCAGGCAATCAACGCGGGTATATAATTCACCCCTCCACTTT
cdr3_aa: CASRQSTRVYNSPLHF

v_call: TRBV20-1
j_call: TRBJ2-7
d_call: .
clone_size: few
cdr3_nt: TGCAGTGCTACCTACGACAGCTCCTACGAGCAGTACTTC
cdr3_aa: CSATYDSSYEQYF

v_call: TRBV20-1
j_call: TRBJ1-2
d_call: TRBD1
clone_size: few
cdr3_nt: TGCAGACTACTCCAGCTTCCGGACAGGGACTATGGCTACACCTTC
cdr3_aa: CRLLQLPDRDYGYTF

v_call: TRBV20-1
j_call: TRBJ2-1
d_call: .
clone_size: .
cdr3_nt: TGCAGTGCTAGTGGGCTTAGAGTCAATGAGCAGTTCTTC
cdr3_aa: CSASGLRVNEQFF

v_call: TRBV5-5
j_call: TRBJ2-2
d_call: .
clone_size: .
cdr3_nt: TGTGCCAGCAGCGCCCAGGGAATCGGGGAGCTGTTTTTT
cdr3_aa: CASSAQGIGELFF

v_call: TRBV5-1
j_call: TRBJ2-3
d_call: .
clone_size: few
cdr3_nt: TGCGCCAGCAGCCTGAATAGGGGAGCGACAGATACGCAGTATTTT
cdr3_aa: CASSLNRGATDTQYF

v_call: TRBV29-1
j_call: TRBJ2-3
d_call: TRBD2
clone_size: few
cdr3_nt: TGCAGCGTTGAAGATGAACTAGCGGCTAGCACAGATACGCAGTATTTT
cdr3_aa: CSVEDELAASTDTQYF

v_call: TRBV7-3
j_call: TRBJ2-2
d_call: .
clone_size: few
cdr3_nt: TGTGCCAGCAGCGAATGGGGCGGGGAGCTGTTTTTT
cdr3_aa: CASSEWGGELFF

v_call: TRBV5-1
j_call: TRBJ1-5
d_call: .
clone_size: many
cdr3_nt: TGCGCCAGCAGCTTGTTCCCGTTGGAACAGCCCCAGCATTTT
cdr3_aa: CASSLFPLEQPQHF

v_call: TRBV7-6
j_call: TRBJ2-1
d_call: TRBD2
clone_size: .
cdr3_nt: TGTGCCAGCAGCGATAGAGGGAGGGCTAGCGGGAGGATCCAGTTCTTC
cdr3_aa: CASSDRGRASGRIQFF

v_call: TRBV7-9
j_call: TRBJ2-3
d_call: .
clone_size: few
cdr3_nt: TGTGCCAGCAGCTCACCGGGACTTCCTTATGATACGCAGTATTTT
cdr3_aa: CASSSPGLPYDTQYF

v_call: TRBV5-1
j_call: TRBJ2-7
d_call: TRBD1
clone_size: many
cdr3_nt: TGCGCCAGCAGCTTATGGGACAGCTACGAGCAGTACTTC
cdr3_aa: CASSLWDSYEQYF

v_call: TRBV6-5
j_call: TRBJ1-4
d_call: TRBD1
clone_size: .
cdr3_nt: TGTGCCAGCAGTTACTCTCCGACAGGGGGCTGGAGCCCCAATGAAAAACTGTTTTTT
cdr3_aa: CASSYSPTGGWSPNEKLFF

v_call: TRBV3-1
j_call: TRBJ1-2
d_call: .
clone_size: many
cdr3_nt: TGTGCCAGCAGCCAAGAGGTGCTTTATGGCTACACCTTC
cdr3_aa: CASSQEVLYGYTF

v_call: TRBV7-2
j_call: TRBJ2-7
d_call: .
clone_size: .
cdr3_nt: TGTGCCAGCAGCTTAAACCGGGGACCCTACGACGAGCAGTACTTC
cdr3_aa: CASSLNRGPYDEQYF